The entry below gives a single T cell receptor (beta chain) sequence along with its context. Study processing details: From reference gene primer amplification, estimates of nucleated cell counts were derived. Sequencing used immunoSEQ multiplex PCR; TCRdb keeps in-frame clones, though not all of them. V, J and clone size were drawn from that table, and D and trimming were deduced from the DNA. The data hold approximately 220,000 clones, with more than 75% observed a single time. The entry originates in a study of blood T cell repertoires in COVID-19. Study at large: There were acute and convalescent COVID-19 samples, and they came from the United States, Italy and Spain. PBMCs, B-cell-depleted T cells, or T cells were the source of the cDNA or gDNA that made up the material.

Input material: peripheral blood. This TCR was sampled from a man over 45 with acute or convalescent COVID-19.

The CDR3 is CASSVGGSDTEAFF. The CDR3 DNA is TGTGCCAGCAGCGTGGGGGGATCGGACACTGAAGCTTTCTTT. The rearrangement links TRBV9 to TRBJ1-1; D possibly corresponds to TRBD1 (5 bases). Trimming removed 2 bases from V and 3 bases from J, with 11 bases in between. CDR3 length equals 14 residues. Germline assignment: CDR1 SGDLS and CDR2 YYNGEE.